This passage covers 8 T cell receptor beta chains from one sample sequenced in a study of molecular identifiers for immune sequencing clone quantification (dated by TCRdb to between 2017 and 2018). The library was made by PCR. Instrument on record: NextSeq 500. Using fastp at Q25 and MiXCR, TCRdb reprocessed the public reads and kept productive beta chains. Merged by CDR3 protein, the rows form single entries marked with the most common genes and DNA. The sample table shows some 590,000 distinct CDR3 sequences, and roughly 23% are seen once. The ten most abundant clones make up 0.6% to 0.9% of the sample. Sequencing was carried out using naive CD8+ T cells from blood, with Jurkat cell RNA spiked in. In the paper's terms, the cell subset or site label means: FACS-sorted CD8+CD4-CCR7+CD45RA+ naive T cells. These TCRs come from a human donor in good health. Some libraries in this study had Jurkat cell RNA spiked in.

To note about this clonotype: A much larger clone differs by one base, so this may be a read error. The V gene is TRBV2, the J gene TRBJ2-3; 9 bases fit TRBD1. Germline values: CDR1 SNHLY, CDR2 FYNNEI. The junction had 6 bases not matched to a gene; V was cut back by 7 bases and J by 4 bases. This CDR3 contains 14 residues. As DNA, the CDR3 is TGTGCCAGCAAACCGGGACAGGGCGCAGATACGCAGTATTTT. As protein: CASKPGQGADTQYF.

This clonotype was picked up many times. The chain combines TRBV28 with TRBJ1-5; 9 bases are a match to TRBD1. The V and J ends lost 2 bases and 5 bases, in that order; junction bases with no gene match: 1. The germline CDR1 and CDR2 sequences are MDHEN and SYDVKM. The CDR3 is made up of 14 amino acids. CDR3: CASSLGTGHQPQHF. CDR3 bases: TGTGCCAGCAGTTTAGGGACAGGGCATCAGCCCCAGCATTTT.

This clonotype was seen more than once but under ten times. The CDR3 loop is CASSEWKVTLSASYGYTF. As DNA, the CDR3 is TGTGCCAGCAGTGAATGGAAGGTAACTCTATCTGCGTCCTATGGCTACACCTTC. The chain joins TRBV2 to TRBJ1-2; D not certain. Germline V gives CDR1 SNHLY, CDR2 FYNNEI. V gave up 2 bases and J gave up 4 bases, with 23 bases separating them. The CDR3 runs 18 residues.

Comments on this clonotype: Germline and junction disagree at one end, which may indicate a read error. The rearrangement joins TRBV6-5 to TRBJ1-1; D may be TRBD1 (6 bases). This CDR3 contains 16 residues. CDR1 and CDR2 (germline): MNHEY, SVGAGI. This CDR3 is CASSSGQNPTASEALF. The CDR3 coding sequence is TGTGCCAGCAGTTCAGGACAGAACCCCACAGCCTCTGAAGCTCTCTTT.

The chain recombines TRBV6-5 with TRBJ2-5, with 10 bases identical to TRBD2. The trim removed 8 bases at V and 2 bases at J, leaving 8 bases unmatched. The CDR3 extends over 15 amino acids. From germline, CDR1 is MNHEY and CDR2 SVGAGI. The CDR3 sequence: CASGYLAGDQETQYF. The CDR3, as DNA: TGTGCCAGCGGCTATCTAGCGGGGGATCAAGAGACCCAGTACTTC.

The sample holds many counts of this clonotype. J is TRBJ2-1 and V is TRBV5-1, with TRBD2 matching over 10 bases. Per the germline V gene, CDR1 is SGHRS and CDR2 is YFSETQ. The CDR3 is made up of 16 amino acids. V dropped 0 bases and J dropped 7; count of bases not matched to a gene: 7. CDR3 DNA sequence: TGCGCCAGCAGCTTGGCCCGGACTAGCGGTACGAATGAGCAGTTCTTC. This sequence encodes CASSLARTSGTNEQFF.

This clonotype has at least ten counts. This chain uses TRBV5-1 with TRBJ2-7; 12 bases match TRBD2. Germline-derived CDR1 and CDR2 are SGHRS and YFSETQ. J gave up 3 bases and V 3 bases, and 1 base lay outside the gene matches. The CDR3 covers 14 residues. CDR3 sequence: CASSSSGGDYEQYF. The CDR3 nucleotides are TGCGCCAGCAGCTCTAGCGGGGGGGACTACGAGCAGTACTTC.

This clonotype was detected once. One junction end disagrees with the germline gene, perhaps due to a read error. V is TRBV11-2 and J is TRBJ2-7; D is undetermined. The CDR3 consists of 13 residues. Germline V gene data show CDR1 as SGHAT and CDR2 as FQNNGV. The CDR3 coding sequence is TGTGTCAGCAGCCCGCGCGTTTTAAACGAGCAGTACTTC. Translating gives CVSSPRVLNEQYF.